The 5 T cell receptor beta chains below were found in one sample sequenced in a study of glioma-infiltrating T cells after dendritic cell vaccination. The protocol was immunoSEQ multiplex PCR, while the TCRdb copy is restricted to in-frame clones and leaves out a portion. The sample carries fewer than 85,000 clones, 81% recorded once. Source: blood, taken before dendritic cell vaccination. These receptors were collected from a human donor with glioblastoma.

The chain's CDR3 is CASSVGQGVETQYF. In nucleotides, the CDR3 is TGTGCCAGTAGTGTTGGACAGGGAGTGGAGACCCAGTACTTC. This sequence joins TRBV19 and TRBJ2-5, with 8 bases identical to TRBD1. This CDR3 contains 14 residues. Germline V gene lookup returns CDR1 LNHDA and CDR2 SQIVND (reference sequence). Trimming took 5 bases from V and 5 from J; bases not matched to a gene: 7.

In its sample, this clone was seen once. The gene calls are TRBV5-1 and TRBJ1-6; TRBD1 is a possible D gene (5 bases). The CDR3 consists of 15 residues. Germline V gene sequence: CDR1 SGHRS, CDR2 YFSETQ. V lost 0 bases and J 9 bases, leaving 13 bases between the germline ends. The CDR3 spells CASSLVGGVSSPLHF. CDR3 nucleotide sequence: TGCGCCAGCAGCTTGGTGGGGGGAGTCTCTTCACCCCTCCACTTT.

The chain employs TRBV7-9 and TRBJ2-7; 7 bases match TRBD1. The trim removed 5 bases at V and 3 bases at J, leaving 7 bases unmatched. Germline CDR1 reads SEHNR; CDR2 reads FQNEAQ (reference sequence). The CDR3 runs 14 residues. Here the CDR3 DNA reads TGTGCCAGCAGCCAACGTGACAGGGACTACGAGCAGTACTTC. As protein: CASSQRDRDYEQYF.

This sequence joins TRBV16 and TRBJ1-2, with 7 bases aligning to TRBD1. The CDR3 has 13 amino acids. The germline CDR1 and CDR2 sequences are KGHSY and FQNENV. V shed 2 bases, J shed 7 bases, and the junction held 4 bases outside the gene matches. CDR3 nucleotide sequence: TGTGCCAGCAGCCAAGACAGGGTGTCTGGCTACACCTTC. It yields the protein CASSQDRVSGYTF.

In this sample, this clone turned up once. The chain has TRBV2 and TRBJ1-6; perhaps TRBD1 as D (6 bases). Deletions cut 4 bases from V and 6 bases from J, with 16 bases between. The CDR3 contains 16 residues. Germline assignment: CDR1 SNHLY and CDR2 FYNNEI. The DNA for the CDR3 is TGTGCCAGCAGTGGGCGGGGGGGCTTGGGTAATTCACCCCTCCACTTT. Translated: CASSGRGGLGNSPLHF.